The entry below gives a single T cell receptor beta chain sequence along with its context. Its antigen is not known. Trimming cost V 5 bases and J 0 bases, with 12 bases left between them. This CDR3 has 15 amino acids. Germline lookup yields CDR1 SGHNT and CDR2 YYREEE (reference sequence). Anyone with autoimmune disease history or systemic immunosuppression was excluded. Clones were sequenced by immunoSEQ multiplex PCR, and TCRdb holds only the in-frame ones, with some missing. The sample holds roughly 67,000 clones, roughly four fifths seen once. This specimen comes from a study of OX40 agonist ivuxolimab in advanced cancers. Study as a whole: Each dose-escalation patient presented with hepatocellular carcinoma, melanoma, renal cell or head and neck cancer.

The study, taken as a whole, reports: Averaging showed that CD8+ T cells had more expanded clones than CD4+ did.

The receptor's source is an adult with an advanced solid tumor such as melanoma, head and neck, liver or kidney cancer. The chain combines TRBV5-4 with TRBJ2-1; a possible D gene is TRBD1 (5 bases). This sample comprised CD4+ or CD8+ T cells sorted from blood, obtained in a trial of the OX40 agonist ivuxolimab. The DNA of the CDR3 is TGTGCCAGCAGTCTGGACATGAGCTCCTACAATGAGCAGTTCTTC. Translation gives CASSLDMSSYNEQFF. The full variable domain, its missing parts supplied by reference TRBV5-4 and TRBJ2-1, is ETGVTQSPTHLIKTRGQQVTLRCSSQSGHNTVSWYQQALGQGPQFIFQYYREEENGRGNFPPRFSGLQFPNYSSELNVNALELDDSALYLCASSLDMSSYNEQFFGPGTRLTVL.